This is a list of T cell receptor beta chains from one sample in a study of regulatory T cells in long-lasting Graves disease. TCRdb reanalysed the multiplex PCR reads using MiXCR and keeps one entry per CDR3 protein. The profile shows a few hundred thousand distinct CDR3 sequences, approximately 22% of them singletons. The source material was peripheral blood mononuclear cells (PBMCs), sampled when the disease was refractory, from a patient treated with antithyroid drugs. These receptors were taken from a female donor with Graves disease. The CDR3 runs from the conserved cysteine through the conserved F or W. The order of the fields is V gene, CDR3 protein.

TRBV3-1	CASSQGGESPLHF
TRBV20-1	CSAPPKREFYYEQYF
TRBV6-1	CASLERRANEKLFF
TRBV5-8	CASSSRQVSSYEQYF
TRBV6-9	CASSFQGLNQPQHF
TRBV3-1	CASSQRGTGTNEKLFF
TRBV13	CASSLGLDGYEQYF
TRBV11-2	CASSLDSWAEQETQYF
TRBV20-1	CSATSGPTDTQYF
TRBV10-3	CAISDSSGIGETQYF
TRBV5-1	CASSFGQGSSYNEQFF
TRBV27	CASRVSGRPGLAGGIAKNIQYF
TRBV5-1	CASKDRGETEAFF
TRBV15	CATSRGSSYEQYF
TRBV4-1	CASSRGQGVDYGYTF
TRBV19	CASSSPTGQSNQPQHF
TRBV28	CASNGDNYEQYF
TRBV12-3/TRBV12-4	CASSLGGTSGGELFF
TRBV28	CASSTDRGNTEAFF
TRBV6-2/TRBV6-3	CASSLPWDTEAFF
TRBV28	CASSSHLLSGNTIYF
TRBV6-9	CASGFGGSSTDTQYF
TRBV3-1	CASSQDWEQYF
TRBV20-1	CSARATRDYEQYF
TRBV29-1	CSVEDPGGTGAGYEQYF
TRBV5-1	CASSLGKTNEKLFF
TRBV28	CASRLGGPGAYEQYF
TRBV9	CASSVHGGPQHF
TRBV27	CASSPSRRDRETQYF
TRBV7-9	CASSLGTVEAFF
TRBV12-3/TRBV12-4	CASSLSEGNEQFF
TRBV28	CASSSPGYEQYF
TRBV20-1	CSARHRGYTGELFF
TRBV7-6	CASSLVPQTSYNSPLHF
TRBV19	CASSHGTYTEAFF
TRBV20-1	CSASRDNNQPQHF
TRBV5-5	CASSAGTGFNSNQPQHF
TRBV28	CASSFTADLLNQPQHF
TRBV14	CASSQAPTYEQYF
TRBV6-2/TRBV6-3	CASSGIGPGETQYF
TRBV30	CARDVGTEAFF
TRBV6-1	CASRPGQGAGETQYF
TRBV28	CASSSYRVGGYTF
TRBV5-6	CASSLRGGARTEAFF
TRBV6-1	CASSTGGTNTQYF
TRBV27	CASSPLMTSGSYEQYF
TRBV12-3/TRBV12-4	CASRDRENEKLFF